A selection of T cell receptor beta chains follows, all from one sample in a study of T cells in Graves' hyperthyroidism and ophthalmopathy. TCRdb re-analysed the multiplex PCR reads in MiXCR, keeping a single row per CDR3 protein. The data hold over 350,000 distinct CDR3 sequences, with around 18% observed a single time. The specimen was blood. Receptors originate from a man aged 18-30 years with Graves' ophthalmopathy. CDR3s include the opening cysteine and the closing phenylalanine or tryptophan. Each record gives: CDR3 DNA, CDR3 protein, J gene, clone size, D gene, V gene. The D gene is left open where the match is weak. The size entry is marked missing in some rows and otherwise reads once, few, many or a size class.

DNA: TGTGCCAGCAGCTCCCACGGGGGAATGAACACTGAAGCTTTCTTT; CDR3: CASSSHGGMNTEAFF; J: TRBJ1-1; size: many; D: -; V: TRBV3-1
DNA: TGTGCCACCAGTGATTCATGGACGGCGAACACCGGGGAGCTGTTTTTT; CDR3: CATSDSWTANTGELFF; J: TRBJ2-2; size: -; D: -; V: TRBV24-1
DNA: TGTGCCAGCAGCCTAAGACAGGGTAGCGCTGAAGCTTTCTTT; CDR3: CASSLRQGSAEAFF; J: TRBJ1-1; size: many; D: TRBD1; V: TRBV11-1
DNA: TGTGCCAGCAGTTTTTGGCAGAGAAAAGAGACCCAGTACTTC; CDR3: CASSFWQRKETQYF; J: TRBJ2-5; size: many; D: -; V: TRBV12-3/TRBV12-4
DNA: TGTGCCACGGGAGGGGGGGCCAACGTCCTGACTTTC; CDR3: CATGGGANVLTF; J: TRBJ2-6; size: -; D: TRBD2; V: TRBV28
DNA: TGTGCCAGCAGCTTAATGCGGGGGGATTCCTACGAGCAGTACTTC; CDR3: CASSLMRGDSYEQYF; J: TRBJ2-7; size: few; D: TRBD2; V: TRBV7-9
DNA: TGTGCCACCAGCAGAGACCGGGCGGCCTACGAGCAGTACTTC; CDR3: CATSRDRAAYEQYF; J: TRBJ2-7; size: few; D: -; V: TRBV15
DNA: TGTGCCAGCAGCCAAGATTTTCGGAAGCGGGGGGATCCGATTGAGCAGTACTTC; CDR3: CASSQDFRKRGDPIEQYF; J: TRBJ2-7; size: -; D: TRBD2; V: TRBV3-1
DNA: TGTGCCAGCACCGCGAGGGGGGGGCGTGGAGGGTCGCGGGCTGAGCAGTTCTTC; CDR3: CASTARGGRGGSRAEQFF; J: TRBJ2-1; size: many; D: -; V: TRBV11-2
DNA: TGTGCCAGTAGTATAGCCGGGATCCTTAGGGCGGAAGGCTACACCTTC; CDR3: CASSIAGILRAEGYTF; J: TRBJ1-2; size: -; D: -; V: TRBV19
DNA: TGTGCCAGCACCGAAGGACCCGAGGAGCAGTACTTC; CDR3: CASTEGPEEQYF; J: TRBJ2-7; size: many; D: -; V: TRBV11-2
DNA: TGTGCCAGCAGTCCTACAGGGAATTCCTACGAGCAGTACTTC; CDR3: CASSPTGNSYEQYF; J: TRBJ2-7; size: -; D: -; V: TRBV5-1
DNA: TGCAGCGTAGTGACCACCACCGACCCGTTCTTC; CDR3: CSVVTTTDPFF; J: TRBJ2-1; size: few; D: -; V: TRBV29-1
DNA: TGTGCCAGCAGCTTAGAGGAGGGACAGGCCTGGGAAAAACTGTTTTTT; CDR3: CASSLEEGQAWEKLFF; J: TRBJ1-4; size: many; D: TRBD1; V: TRBV7-8
DNA: TGTGCCAGCAGCTTGGTAATCGCAGGGGCGGACAATCAGCCCCAGCATTTT; CDR3: CASSLVIAGADNQPQHF; J: TRBJ1-5; size: few; D: -; V: TRBV5-8
DNA: TGTGCCAGCAGCTCGCGGACGGTCCAAGAGACCCAGTACTTC; CDR3: CASSSRTVQETQYF; J: TRBJ2-5; size: many; D: -; V: TRBV11-2
DNA: TGCAGCGTCCTGGGACAGACCCTCGGCTACACCTTC; CDR3: CSVLGQTLGYTF; J: TRBJ1-2; size: few; D: TRBD1; V: TRBV29-1
DNA: TGTGCCACCGGAGGAGGGGTGAACTTC; CDR3: CATGGGVNF; J: TRBJ2-5; size: few; D: -; V: TRBV6-1
DNA: TGTGCCAGCAGCTTAGATCGACATAGTGAAGCTTTCTTT; CDR3: CASSLDRHSEAFF; J: TRBJ1-1; size: once; D: -; V: TRBV11-2
DNA: TGTGCCAGCTCAACCCCACAGAGCGTTTGGACGGCCCAGTACTTC; CDR3: CASSTPQSVWTAQYF; J: TRBJ2-5; size: many; D: -; V: TRBV18
DNA: TGTGCCACTTCGAACAGGAGGACGAGCACAGATACGCAGTATTTT; CDR3: CATSNRRTSTDTQYF; J: TRBJ2-3; size: -; D: -; V: TRBV24-1
DNA: TGTGCCAGCAGCTCGACGACAGGGGCCCTCGAGCAGTACTTC; CDR3: CASSSTTGALEQYF; J: TRBJ2-7; size: -; D: TRBD1; V: TRBV7-9
DNA: TGCAGTGCCATACTACCCGCCAGGGCCTCGGCTGGCTACACCTTC; CDR3: CSAILPARASAGYTF; J: TRBJ1-2; size: -; D: -; V: TRBV20-1
DNA: TGCAGCGCCCAGTGGGGCCCCGCGAGCTATGGCTACACCTTC; CDR3: CSAQWGPASYGYTF; J: TRBJ1-2; size: -; D: -; V: TRBV29-1
DNA: TGTGCCAGCAGCGGAGAGGACAGGGGCTACGAGCAGTACTTC; CDR3: CASSGEDRGYEQYF; J: TRBJ2-7; size: -; D: TRBD1; V: TRBV11-2
DNA: TGTGCCAGCAGCCGGACTAGCGGGGGGACCCCTAATGAGCAGTTCTTC; CDR3: CASSRTSGGTPNEQFF; J: TRBJ2-1; size: -; D: TRBD2; V: TRBV27
DNA: TGTGTCAGCAGCTTAGGCTCAGGAAAGGGCTACGAGCAGTACTTC; CDR3: CVSSLGSGKGYEQYF; J: TRBJ2-7; size: -; D: -; V: TRBV11-2
DNA: TGTGCCAGCAAACCGGGACTAGTAGGAACAGATACGCAGTATTTT; CDR3: CASKPGLVGTDTQYF; J: TRBJ2-3; size: many; D: TRBD2; V: TRBV2
DNA: TGCGCCAGCCGGACAGGGGGAGACTACAATGAGCAGTTCTTC; CDR3: CASRTGGDYNEQFF; J: TRBJ2-1; size: many; D: TRBD1; V: TRBV5-1
DNA: TGTGCCAGCAGCACAGGGATCAATCAGCCCCAGCATTTT; CDR3: CASSTGINQPQHF; J: TRBJ1-5; size: many; D: -; V: TRBV11-2
DNA: TGTGCCAGCAGCCCTGAACCAAGCGGGAGATTGACAGATACGCAGTATTTT; CDR3: CASSPEPSGRLTDTQYF; J: TRBJ2-3; size: few; D: TRBD2; V: TRBV5-8
DNA: TGTGCCAGCAGTCTCCGACAGAAGGCTGAAGCTTTCTTT; CDR3: CASSLRQKAEAFF; J: TRBJ1-1; size: many; D: -; V: TRBV2
DNA: TGTGCCAGCAGCTTAACGGATAGCAATCAGCCCCAGCATTTT; CDR3: CASSLTDSNQPQHF; J: TRBJ1-5; size: many; D: -; V: TRBV11-2
DNA: TGTGCCAGCAGCCCGTACAGGGGAAGCAATCAGCCCCAGCATTTT; CDR3: CASSPYRGSNQPQHF; J: TRBJ1-5; size: many; D: TRBD1; V: TRBV3-1
DNA: TGCAGTGTTACGATGCTAGCGGGGGGTTACTACGAGCAGTACTTC; CDR3: CSVTMLAGGYYEQYF; J: TRBJ2-7; size: many; D: TRBD2; V: TRBV20-1
DNA: TGTGCCAGCAGCGTGTCGGGACTCAACACTGAAGCTTTCTTT; CDR3: CASSVSGLNTEAFF; J: TRBJ1-1; size: many; D: -; V: TRBV7-2
DNA: TGTGCCTGGGGTGAGGGGGGGGCCAACGTCCTGACTTTC; CDR3: CAWGEGGANVLTF; J: TRBJ2-6; size: -; D: -; V: TRBV30
DNA: TGTGCCACCTGGGGGACAGTTAATGAAAAACTGTTTTTT; CDR3: CATWGTVNEKLFF; J: TRBJ1-4; size: few; D: TRBD1; V: TRBV6-2/TRBV6-3
DNA: TGCAGTGCAACCCCAGGGTATGGCTACACCTTC; CDR3: CSATPGYGYTF; J: TRBJ1-2; size: few; D: -; V: TRBV20-1